This T cell receptor (beta chain) was documented in a study of blood T cell repertoires in COVID-19 (dated by TCRdb to the early 2020s). For the study in its entirety: Samples from collaborators originated in the United States, Italy and Spain and spanned both the acute and convalescent phases of COVID-19. The material from the prospective study consisted of cDNA or gDNA derived from T cells, B-cell-depleted T cells, or PBMCs. Deeply sampled blood TCRbeta repertoires from subjects exposed to, actively infected with, or recovered from COVID-19 were included in the dataset. A freely available public database, intended as a resource for researchers studying the immune response to SARS-CoV-2, is where the repertoires were released. The samples were drawn from the first 160 participants of the ongoing ImmuneRACE study and from 950 to 1,500 subjects provided by 6 global collaborators. The sample metadata nearly always contained a de-identified subject ID, COVID-19 status, age in years and sex. Where HLA class I and class II types were available, the types were taken from metadata supplied by the sample provider, not from assay-based typing.

The investigation overall reported the following: How much clinical and demographic metadata was included differed by source and by participant, and the metadata was provided uncurated.

The collaborating institutions used their own protocols to collect whole blood in K2EDTA tubes. For TCRbeta analysis, collaborator samples were shipped as frozen whole blood, as isolated PBMCs, or as DNA extracted from either sample type. The CDR3 runs 13 amino acids, cysteine and phenylalanine included. The kept DNA is CDR3 alone, 39 bases in frame from the first base. CDR1 and CDR2 (KGHSH, LQKENI) derive from the germline V gene. V gives up 4 bases and J gives up 8 bases, and the segment between their germline ends measures 14 bases. About this clone itself: The antigen it binds to is not known. Within one base of it there is no much larger clone, and no base qualities were kept.

The immunoSEQ Assay, a bias-controlled multiplex PCR, was used to amplify TCRbeta CDR3 regions from genomic DNA. The authors' pipeline ran thus. The number of nucleated cells in each sample was estimated from the amplification of reference gene primers within the assay. To quantify the absolute abundance of each unique TCRbeta CDR3 rearrangement, sequence reads were collapsed and filtered. Productive Simpson clonality was computed per sample as the square root of Simpson's diversity index over productive rearrangements. Not all clones reach the TCRdb copy of this immuneACCESS table, which keeps in-frame sequences only. Checked studies attribute under half of the gap to unresolved V genes and leave the rest unexplained. V, J and clone size are those of that table, while D and trimming were read from the DNA. The sample includes 130,000 or so clones, with under 90% observed a single time. The ten largest clones take up 10% to 15% of the sample.

The source is a woman aged 60-75 years with acute or convalescent COVID-19. The material sequenced was peripheral blood. The rearrangement combines TRBV18 with TRBJ1-2, with an unclear D gene assignment. The nucleotide sequence is TGTGCCAGCTCACACCCGGGAGACGGCGGCTACACCTTC. The translation is CASSHPGDGGYTF.